A selection of T cell receptor beta chains follows, all from one sample in a study of cytomegalovirus exposure and HLA in healthy donors. Sequenced by immunoSEQ multiplex PCR; TCRdb stores in-frame clones only, minus some. This table holds around 200,000 clones, 79% found once. Sequences were obtained from PBMCs. These receptors all come from a woman under 40 in good health and CMV-seropositive. Both conserved end residues are part of each CDR3. Each record gives: CDR3 length, D gene, V gene, clone size, J gene, CDR3 protein, CDR3 DNA. D genes are given only for firm matches. Only some rows state a clone size, as once, few, many or a class for expanded clones.

>15|.|TRBV7-6|.|TRBJ2-1
CASSLGTGGVNEQFF
TGTGCCAGCAGCTTAGGGACCGGCGGGGTCAATGAGCAGTTCTTC
>15|.|TRBV2|few|TRBJ2-2
CASISGHVNTGELFF
TGTGCCAGCATCTCAGGACACGTGAACACCGGGGAGCTGTTTTTT
>19|TRBD1|TRBV18|.|TRBJ1-1
CASSTLPGIGQGGNTEAFF
TGTGCCAGCTCAACCCTACCCGGGATCGGACAGGGCGGGAACACTGAAGCTTTCTTT
>14|.|TRBV5-6|.|TRBJ1-5
CASSLAHEDQPQHF
TGTGCCAGCAGCTTGGCTCACGAGGATCAGCCCCAGCATTTT
>16|.|TRBV7-9|.|TRBJ2-3
CASSFIGGAVTDTQYF
TGTGCCAGCAGCTTCATAGGGGGGGCTGTAACAGATACGCAGTATTTT
>18|TRBD1|TRBV4-3|many|TRBJ2-6
CASSHLGQGATGANVLTF
TGCGCCAGCAGCCATCTCGGACAGGGGGCTACTGGGGCCAACGTCCTGACTTTC
>11|.|TRBV10-3|.|TRBJ2-7
CAISQGYEQYF
TGTGCCATCAGCCAGGGGTACGAGCAGTACTTC
>14|.|TRBV9|.|TRBJ2-4
CASGGAPPKNIQYF
TGTGCCAGCGGCGGGGCGCCTCCCAAAAACATTCAGTACTTC
>15|.|TRBV6-5|.|TRBJ2-4
CASSYQQGSGGIQYF
TGTGCCAGCAGTTACCAACAGGGGTCCGGGGGCATTCAGTACTTC
>13|.|TRBV5-1|once|TRBJ2-7
CASSLGDVYEQYF
TGCGCCAGCAGCTTGGGAGATGTCTACGAGCAGTACTTC
>14|.|TRBV2|.|TRBJ2-7
CASSGGRASYEQYF
TGTGCCAGCAGTGGTGGCAGGGCTTCCTACGAGCAGTACTTC
>15|TRBD1|TRBV4-3|.|TRBJ1-4
CASSRGDRVEEKLFF
TGCGCCAGCAGCCGCGGGGACAGGGTAGAGGAAAAACTGTTTTTT
>15|.|TRBV11-2|.|TRBJ2-3
CASSRDSLPTDTQYF
TGTGCCAGCAGTCGGGACTCCCTGCCCACAGATACGCAGTATTTT